This is a list of T cell receptor beta chains from one sample in a study of blood T cell repertoires in COVID-19. Method: immunoSEQ multiplex PCR; TCRdb's copy keeps in-frame clones and lacks some. The sample shows under 400,000 clones, roughly 88% of them seen only once. The sample was peripheral blood. The receptor set was obtained from a woman younger than 45 with COVID-19, enrolled during active disease. The CDR3 runs from the conserved cysteine through the conserved F or W. D genes are given only for firm matches.

d_gene	v_gene	j_gene	len	CDR3aa
.	TRBV5-1	TRBJ1-2	16	CASSPGSSSTNYGYTF
TRBD1	TRBV7-3	TRBJ2-2	18	CASSVSTGGGGDTGELFF
TRBD2	TRBV5-4	TRBJ2-1	15	CASSLKLAGGDEQFF
TRBD1	TRBV10-3	TRBJ2-1	14	CAISAGTGGDEQFF
TRBD1	TRBV7-9	TRBJ1-2	14	CASSLRSDRDGYTF
.	TRBV30	TRBJ1-1	12	CAWSLENTEAFF
TRBD1	TRBV5-6	TRBJ1-6	15	CASSWGTGYNSPLHF
TRBD2	TRBV27	TRBJ2-2	14	CASSWSSGTGELFF
.	TRBV9	TRBJ2-3	17	CASSVVEGAISTDTQYF
.	TRBV6-5	TRBJ1-5	14	CASSYSGSNQPQHF
TRBD2	TRBV13	TRBJ2-7	15	CASSVRLAGGHEQYF
.	TRBV29-1	TRBJ1-1	11	CSVEDRLEAFF
.	TRBV19	TRBJ2-7	14	CASSLTGISYEQYF
TRBD2	TRBV3-1/TRBV3-2	TRBJ2-3	15	CASSLGLADTDTQYF
.	TRBV7-8	TRBJ2-5	15	CASSPAGGLQETQYF
.	TRBV3-1/TRBV3-2	TRBJ1-3	15	CASSQDRTAGNTIYF
.	TRBV27	TRBJ2-7	16	CASSQKRALGLYEQYF
.	TRBV27	TRBJ1-1	14	CASSQGSGGTEAFF
TRBD1	TRBV2	TRBJ1-5	15	CASNSQGASNQPQHF
.	TRBV10-2	TRBJ1-5	13	CASSVTHNQPQHF
.	TRBV10-1	TRBJ2-1	14	CASIWLLSYNEQFF
.	TRBV11-2	TRBJ2-2	14	CASSLQGASGEVFF
TRBD2	TRBV5-5	TRBJ2-2	16	CASSQWTSGNTGELFF
.	TRBV11-2	TRBJ1-1	20	CASSLDGGGHGNRMYTEAFF
TRBD1	TRBV7-3	TRBJ2-1	13	CASSLDRDNEQFF
TRBD1	TRBV24-1	TRBJ2-3	16	CATSDAGTASTDTQYF
.	TRBV19	TRBJ1-5	16	CASGKTGIESNQPQHF
.	TRBV6-1	TRBJ1-5	14	CASSESGWMQPQHF
.	TRBV12-5	TRBJ2-7	19	CASGLVRIPGLNTSYEQYF
.	TRBV11-2	TRBJ1-2	15	CASSLNTAPFYGYTF
.	TRBV18	TRBJ1-1	17	CASSPGIRTGKGTEAFF
TRBD1	TRBV11-2	TRBJ2-7	16	CASSLGWGQGVDEQYF
.	TRBV30	TRBJ1-5	14	CAWSSVNSNQPQHF
.	TRBV12-3/TRBV12-4	TRBJ2-2	13	CASIGFSTGELFF
.	TRBV14	TRBJ1-5	14	CASSQGGVGQPQHF
.	TRBV19	TRBJ2-3	15	CASSIGAGNTDTQYF
.	TRBV10-1	TRBJ2-7	13	CASSETVSYEQYF
TRBD2	TRBV2	TRBJ2-1	17	CASSLAGGLGSYNEQFF
.	TRBV9	TRBJ1-1	15	CASSVDPGANTEAFF
.	TRBV10-2	TRBJ1-1	12	CASIQVNTEAFF
.	TRBV28	TRBJ1-2	16	CASSSPLGGAGYGYTF
TRBD2	TRBV7-7	TRBJ2-2	15	CASSFTTSGIGELFF
TRBD1	TRBV19	TRBJ1-5	13	CASAGTGGQPQHF
.	TRBV9	TRBJ2-1	16	CASSASQGKIVDEQFF
TRBD1	TRBV6-6	TRBJ2-6	16	CASSYDRGSGANVLTF
.	TRBV10-3	TRBJ1-5	12	CAISTGLTPQHF
TRBD2	TRBV7-2	TRBJ2-1	15	CASSSLAGGWNEQFF
.	TRBV30	TRBJ1-6	9	CAGGTPLHF
TRBD1	TRBV4-2	TRBJ2-7	13	CASSQGDSYEQYF